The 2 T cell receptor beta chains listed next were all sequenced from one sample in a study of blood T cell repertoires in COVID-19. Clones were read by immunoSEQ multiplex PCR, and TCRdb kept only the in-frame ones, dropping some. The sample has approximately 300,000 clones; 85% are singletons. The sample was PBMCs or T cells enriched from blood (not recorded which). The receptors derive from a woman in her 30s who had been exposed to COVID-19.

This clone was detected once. In nucleotides, the CDR3 is TGTGCCATCGCGGACAGGGAAAGTCAGCCCCAGCATTTT. This encodes CAIADRESQPQHF. J is TRBJ1-5 and V is TRBV10-3; 8 bases agree with TRBD1. The CDR3 is 13 amino acids. The germline V gene has CDR1 ENHRY and CDR2 SYGVKD. J was trimmed by 6 bases and V by 8 bases; bases with no gene match: 6.

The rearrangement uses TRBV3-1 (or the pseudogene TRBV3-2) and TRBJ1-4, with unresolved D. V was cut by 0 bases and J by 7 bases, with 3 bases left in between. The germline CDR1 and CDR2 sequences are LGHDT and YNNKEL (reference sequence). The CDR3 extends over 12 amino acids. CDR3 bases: TGTGCCAGCAGCCAAGACGGTGAAAAACTGTTTTTT. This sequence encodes CASSQDGEKLFF.